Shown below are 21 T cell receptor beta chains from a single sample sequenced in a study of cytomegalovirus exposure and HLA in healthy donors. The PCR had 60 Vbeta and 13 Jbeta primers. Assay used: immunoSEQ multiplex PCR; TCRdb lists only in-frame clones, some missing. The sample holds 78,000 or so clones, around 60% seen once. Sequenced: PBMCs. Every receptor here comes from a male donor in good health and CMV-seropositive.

The CDR3 loop is CASSLNPGNTEAFF. As DNA, the CDR3 is TGTGCCAGCAGCTTAAACCCGGGGAACACTGAAGCTTTCTTT. The V call is TRBV7-3, the J call TRBJ1-1; D not resolved. Germline V gene data show CDR1 as SGHTA and CDR2 as FQGTGA. Trimming stripped 1 base from V and 1 base from J, with 7 bases between. The CDR3 has 14 amino acids.

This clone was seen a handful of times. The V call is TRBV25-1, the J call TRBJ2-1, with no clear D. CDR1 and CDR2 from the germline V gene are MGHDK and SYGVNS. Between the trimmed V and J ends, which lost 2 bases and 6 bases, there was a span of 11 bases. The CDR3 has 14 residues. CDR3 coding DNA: TGTGCCAGCAGTGAAGGCCAGCGAATCAATGAGCAGTTCTTC. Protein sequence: CASSEGQRINEQFF. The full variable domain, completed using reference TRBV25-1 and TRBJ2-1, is EADIYQTPRYLVIGTGKKITLECSQTMGHDKMYWYQQDPGMELHLIHYSYGVNSTEKGDLSSESTVSRIRTEHFPLTLESARPSHTSQYLCASSEGQRINEQFFGPGTRLTVL.

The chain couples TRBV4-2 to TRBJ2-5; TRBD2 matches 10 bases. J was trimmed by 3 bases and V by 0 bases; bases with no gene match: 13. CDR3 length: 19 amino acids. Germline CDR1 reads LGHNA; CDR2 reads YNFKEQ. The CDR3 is CASSQDHAAHGTSEETQYF. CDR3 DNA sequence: TGTGCCAGCAGCCAAGATCATGCGGCGCACGGGACTAGCGAAGAGACCCAGTACTTC.

Here the CDR3 DNA reads TGTGCCAGCAGCTTTTCGACAGCCCCAGATACGCAGTATTTT. As protein: CASSFSTAPDTQYF. V usage is TRBV7-2 and J usage is TRBJ2-3; weak D call: TRBD1 (5 bases). The CDR3 spans 14 residues. Germline CDR1 SGHTA, CDR2 FQGNSA. Trimming stripped 3 bases from V and 4 bases from J, with 11 bases between.

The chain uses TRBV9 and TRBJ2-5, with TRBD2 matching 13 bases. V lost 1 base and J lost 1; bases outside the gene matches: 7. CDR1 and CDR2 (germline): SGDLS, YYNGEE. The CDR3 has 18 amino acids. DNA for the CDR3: TGTGCCAGCAGCGTAAACCCCGGACTAGCGGGAGCCCAAGAGACCCAGTACTTC. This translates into CASSVNPGLAGAQETQYF.

The CDR3 DNA is TGTGCCACCAGCAGAGGGGCAGGGCGGGGGGTTGGGACTGAAGCTTTCTTT. This encodes CATSRGAGRGVGTEAFF. The chain couples TRBV15 to TRBJ1-1; a weak D match, TRBD1 (5 bases). This CDR3 region has 17 residues. V was shortened by 1 base and J by 5 bases, with 20 bases between the two germline ends. Germline CDR1 and CDR2: LNHNV and YYDKDF (reference sequence).

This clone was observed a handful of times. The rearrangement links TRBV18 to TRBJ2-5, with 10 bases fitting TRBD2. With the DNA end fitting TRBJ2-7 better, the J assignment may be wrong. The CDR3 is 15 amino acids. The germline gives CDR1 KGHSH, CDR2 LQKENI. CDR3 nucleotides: TGTGCCAGCTCACCTCCTAGCGGGAGTACCCACGAGCAGTACTTC. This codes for CASSPPSGSTHEQYF.

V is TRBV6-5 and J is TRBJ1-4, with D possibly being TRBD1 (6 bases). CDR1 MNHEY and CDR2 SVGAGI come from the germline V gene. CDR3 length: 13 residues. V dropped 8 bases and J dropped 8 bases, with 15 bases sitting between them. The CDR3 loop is CASQGGGREKLFF. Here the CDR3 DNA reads TGTGCCAGCCAAGGGGGGGGCAGAGAAAAACTGTTTTTT.

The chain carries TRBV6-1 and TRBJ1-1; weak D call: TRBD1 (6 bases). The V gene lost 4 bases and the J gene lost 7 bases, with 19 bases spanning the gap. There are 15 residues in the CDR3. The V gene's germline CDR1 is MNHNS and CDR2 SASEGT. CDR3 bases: TGTGCCAGCAGTGTAGGGACACGGCCGGGCTGTGAAGCTTTCTTT. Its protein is CASSVGTRPGCEAFF.

CDR3 nucleotide sequence: TGCGCCAGCAGCGGCACTACAACTAATGAAAAACTGTTTTTT. This gives the protein CASSGTTTNEKLFF. The V and J genes are TRBV5-1 and TRBJ1-4; no clear D gene. Looked up from germline, CDR1 is SGHRS and CDR2 is YFSETQ. This CDR3 region has 14 residues. The V and J ends lost 4 bases and 0 bases respectively, with 7 bases between them. Using reference TRBV5-1 and TRBJ1-4 for the parts outside the CDR3, the full variable domain is KAGVTQTPRYLIKTRGQQVTLSCSPISGHRSVSWYQQTPGQGLQFLFEYFSETQRNKGNFPGRFSGRQFSNSRSEMNVSTLELGDSALYLCASSGTTTNEKLFFGSGTQLSVL.

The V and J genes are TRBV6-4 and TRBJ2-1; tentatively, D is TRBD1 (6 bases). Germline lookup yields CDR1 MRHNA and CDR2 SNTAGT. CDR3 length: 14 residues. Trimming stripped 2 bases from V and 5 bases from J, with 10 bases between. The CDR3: CASSDDRLNNEQFF. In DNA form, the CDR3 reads TGTGCCAGCAGTGACGACAGGCTGAACAATGAGCAGTTCTTC.

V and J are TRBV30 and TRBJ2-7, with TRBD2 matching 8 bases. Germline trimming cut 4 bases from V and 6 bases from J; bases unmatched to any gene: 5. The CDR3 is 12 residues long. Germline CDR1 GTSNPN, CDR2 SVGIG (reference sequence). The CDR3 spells CAWTAGGCEQYF. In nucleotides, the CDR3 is TGTGCCTGGACGGCGGGGGGTTGCGAGCAGTACTTC.

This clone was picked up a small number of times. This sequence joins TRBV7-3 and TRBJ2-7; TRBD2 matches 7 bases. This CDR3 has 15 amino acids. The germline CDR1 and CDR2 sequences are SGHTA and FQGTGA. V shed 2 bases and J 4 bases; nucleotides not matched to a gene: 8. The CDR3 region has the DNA TGTGCCAGCAGCTTACAGGCCGGGAGGTCATACGAGCAGTACTTC. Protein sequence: CASSLQAGRSYEQYF.

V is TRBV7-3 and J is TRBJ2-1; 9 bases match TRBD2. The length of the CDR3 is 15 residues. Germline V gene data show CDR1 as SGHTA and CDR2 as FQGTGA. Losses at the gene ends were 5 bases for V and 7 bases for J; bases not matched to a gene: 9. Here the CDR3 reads CASSRDAGGPNEQFF. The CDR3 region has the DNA TGTGCCAGCAGCCGCGACGCGGGAGGGCCGAATGAGCAGTTCTTC.

The CDR3 region is CASSLGRALTEKLFF. In DNA, the CDR3 is TGTGCCAGCAGCTTGGGCAGAGCCTTGACTGAAAAACTGTTTTTT. V gene TRBV7-6 combines with J gene TRBJ1-4; D uncertain. V lost 3 bases and J lost 7, with 15 bases in between. In germline, CDR1 is SGHVS, CDR2 FNYEAQ. The CDR3 has 15 amino acids. Looking up the rest from reference TRBV7-6 and TRBJ1-4 gives the full variable domain: GAGVSQSPRYKVTKRGQDVALRCDPISGHVSLYWYRQALGQGPEFLTYFNYEAQQDKSGLPNDRFSAERPEGSISTLTIQRTEQRDSAMYRCASSLGRALTEKLFFGSGTQLSVL.

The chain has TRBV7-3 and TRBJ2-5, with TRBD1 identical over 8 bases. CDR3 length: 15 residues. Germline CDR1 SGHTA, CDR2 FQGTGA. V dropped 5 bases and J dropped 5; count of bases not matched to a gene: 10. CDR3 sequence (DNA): TGTGCCAGCAGCCGTGACACCCACAGGGGGGAGACCCAGTACTTC. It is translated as CASSRDTHRGETQYF.

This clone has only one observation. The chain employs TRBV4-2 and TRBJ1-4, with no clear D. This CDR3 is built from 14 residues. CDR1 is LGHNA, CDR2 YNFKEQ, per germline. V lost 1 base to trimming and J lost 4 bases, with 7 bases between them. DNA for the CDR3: TGTGCCAGCAGCCAAGTGGCAGTTAATGAAAAACTGTTTTTT. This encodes CASSQVAVNEKLFF.

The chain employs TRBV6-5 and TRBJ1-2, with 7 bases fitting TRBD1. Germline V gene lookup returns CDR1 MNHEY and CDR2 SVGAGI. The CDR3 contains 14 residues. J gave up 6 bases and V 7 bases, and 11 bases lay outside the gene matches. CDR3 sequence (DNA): TGTGCCAGCACTCCCGCAGAGGGGGCCGATGGCTACACCTTC. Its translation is CASTPAEGADGYTF.

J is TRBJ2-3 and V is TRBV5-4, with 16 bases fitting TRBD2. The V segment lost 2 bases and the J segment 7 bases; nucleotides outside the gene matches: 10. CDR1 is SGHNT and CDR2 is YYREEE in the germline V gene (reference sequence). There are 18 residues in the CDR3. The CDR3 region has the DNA TGTGCCAGCAGCTTACCGGGACTAGCGGGGGGGATTTCTTATACGCAGTATTTT. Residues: CASSLPGLAGGISYTQYF.

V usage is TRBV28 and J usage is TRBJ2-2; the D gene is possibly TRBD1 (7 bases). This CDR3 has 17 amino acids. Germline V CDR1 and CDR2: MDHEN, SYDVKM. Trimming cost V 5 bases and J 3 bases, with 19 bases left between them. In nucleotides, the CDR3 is TGTGCCAGCAGTCCCCGGGACGACAGGGAGGACACCGGGGAGCTGTTTTTT. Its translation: CASSPRDDREDTGELFF.

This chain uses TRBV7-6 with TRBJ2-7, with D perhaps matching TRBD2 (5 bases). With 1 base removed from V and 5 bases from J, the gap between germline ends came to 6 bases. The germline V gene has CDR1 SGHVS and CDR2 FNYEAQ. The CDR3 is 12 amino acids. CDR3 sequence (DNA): TGTGCCAGCAGCTTAGTGGGAGACGAGCAGTACTTC. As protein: CASSLVGDEQYF.